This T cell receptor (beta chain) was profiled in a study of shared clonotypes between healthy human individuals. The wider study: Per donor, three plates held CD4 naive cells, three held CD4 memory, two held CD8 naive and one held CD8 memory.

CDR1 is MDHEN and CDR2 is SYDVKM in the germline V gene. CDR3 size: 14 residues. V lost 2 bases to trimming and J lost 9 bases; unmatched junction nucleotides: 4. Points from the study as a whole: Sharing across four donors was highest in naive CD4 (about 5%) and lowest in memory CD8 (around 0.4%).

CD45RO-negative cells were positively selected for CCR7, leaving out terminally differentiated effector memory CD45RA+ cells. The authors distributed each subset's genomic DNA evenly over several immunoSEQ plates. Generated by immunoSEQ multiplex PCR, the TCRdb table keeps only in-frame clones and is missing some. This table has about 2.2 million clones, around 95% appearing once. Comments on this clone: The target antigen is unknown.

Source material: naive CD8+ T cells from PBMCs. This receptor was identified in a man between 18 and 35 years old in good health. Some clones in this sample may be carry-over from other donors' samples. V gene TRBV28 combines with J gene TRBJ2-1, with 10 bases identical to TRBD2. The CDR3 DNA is TGTGCCAGCAGTTTACTAGCGGGAGCGGGTGAGCAGTTCTTC. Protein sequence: CASSLLAGAGEQFF.